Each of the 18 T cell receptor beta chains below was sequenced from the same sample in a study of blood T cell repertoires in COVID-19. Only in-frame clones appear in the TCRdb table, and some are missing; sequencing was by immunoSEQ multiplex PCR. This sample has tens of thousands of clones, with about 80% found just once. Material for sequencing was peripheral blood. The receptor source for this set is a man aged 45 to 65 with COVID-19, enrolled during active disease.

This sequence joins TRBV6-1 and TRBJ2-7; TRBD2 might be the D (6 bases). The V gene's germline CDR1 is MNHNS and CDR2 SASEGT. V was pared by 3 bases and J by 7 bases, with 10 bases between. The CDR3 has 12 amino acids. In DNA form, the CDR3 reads TGTGCCAGCAGTGATGGGAGCGGGGAGCAGTACTTC. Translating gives CASSDGSGEQYF.

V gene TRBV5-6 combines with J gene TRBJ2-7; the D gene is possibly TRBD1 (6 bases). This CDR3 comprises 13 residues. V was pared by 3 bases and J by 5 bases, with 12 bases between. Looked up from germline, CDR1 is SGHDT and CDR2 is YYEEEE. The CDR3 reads CASSSIQGDEQYF. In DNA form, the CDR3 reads TGTGCCAGCAGCTCGATACAGGGAGACGAGCAGTACTTC.

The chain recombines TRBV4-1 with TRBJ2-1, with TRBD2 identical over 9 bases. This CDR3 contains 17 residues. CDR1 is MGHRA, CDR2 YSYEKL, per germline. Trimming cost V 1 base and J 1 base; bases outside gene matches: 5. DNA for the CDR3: TGCGCCAGCAGCCAAGCGGGTAGCGGGAGTTCCTACAATGAGCAGTTCTTC. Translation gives CASSQAGSGSSYNEQFF.

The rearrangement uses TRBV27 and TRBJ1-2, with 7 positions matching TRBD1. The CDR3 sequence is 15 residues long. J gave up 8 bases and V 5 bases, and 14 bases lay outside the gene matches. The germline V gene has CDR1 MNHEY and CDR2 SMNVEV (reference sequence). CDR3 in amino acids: CASSTPGQPGVGYTF. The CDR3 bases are TGTGCCAGCAGTACTCCGGGACAGCCCGGTGTAGGCTACACCTTC.

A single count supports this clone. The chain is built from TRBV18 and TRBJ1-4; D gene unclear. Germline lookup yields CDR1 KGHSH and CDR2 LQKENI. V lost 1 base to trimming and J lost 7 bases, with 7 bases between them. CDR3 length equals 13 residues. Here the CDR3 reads CASSPRESEKLFF. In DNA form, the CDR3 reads TGTGCCAGCTCACCACGGGAGAGTGAAAAACTGTTTTTT.

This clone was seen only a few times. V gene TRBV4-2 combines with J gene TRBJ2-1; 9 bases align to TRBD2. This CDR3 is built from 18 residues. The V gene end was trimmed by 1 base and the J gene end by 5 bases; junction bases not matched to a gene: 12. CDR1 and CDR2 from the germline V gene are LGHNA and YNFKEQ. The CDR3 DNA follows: TGTGCCAGCAGCCAAGTCGGGGGCGGCGGGAGGGCCCACAATGAGCAGTTCTTC. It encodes CASSQVGGGGRAHNEQFF.

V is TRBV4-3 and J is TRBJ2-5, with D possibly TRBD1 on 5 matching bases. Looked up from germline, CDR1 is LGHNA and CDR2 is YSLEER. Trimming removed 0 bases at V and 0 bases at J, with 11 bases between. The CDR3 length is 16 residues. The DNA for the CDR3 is TGCGCCAGCAGCCAAGAGTTAGGACAAAACCAAGAGACCCAGTACTTC. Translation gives CASSQELGQNQETQYF.

CDR3 coding DNA: TGTGCCAGCTCACTGCAGGGGGCAAGTTGGAGCAATCAGCCCCAGCATTTT. Translation gives CASSLQGASWSNQPQHF. The chain links TRBV18 to TRBJ1-5; 8 nucleotides agree with TRBD1. The V and J ends lost 4 bases and 1 base, in that order; junction bases with no gene match: 9. Germline V CDR1 and CDR2: KGHSH, LQKENI. The length of the CDR3 is 17 residues.

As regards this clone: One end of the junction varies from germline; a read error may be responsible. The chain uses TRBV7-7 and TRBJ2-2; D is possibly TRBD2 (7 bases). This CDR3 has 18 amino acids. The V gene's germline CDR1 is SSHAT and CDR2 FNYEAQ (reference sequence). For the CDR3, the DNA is TGTGCTAGCAGCTTAGCCCCTCCGGGGGGCGGTTTGGCCGGGGAGCTGTTTTTT. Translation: CASSLAPPGGGLAGELFF.

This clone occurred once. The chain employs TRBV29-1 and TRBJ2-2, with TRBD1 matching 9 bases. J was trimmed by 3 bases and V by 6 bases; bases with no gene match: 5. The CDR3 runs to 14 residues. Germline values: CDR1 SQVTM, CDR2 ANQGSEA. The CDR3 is CSVPGQGDTGELFF. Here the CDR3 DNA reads TGCAGCGTCCCGGGACAGGGCGACACCGGGGAGCTGTTTTTT.

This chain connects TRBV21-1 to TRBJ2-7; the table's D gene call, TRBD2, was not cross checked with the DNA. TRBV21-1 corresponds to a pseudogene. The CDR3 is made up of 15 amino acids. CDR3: CASSKRGRAFYEQYF. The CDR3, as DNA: TGTGCCAGCAGCAAACGGGGGAGGGCCTTCTACGAGCAGTACTTC.

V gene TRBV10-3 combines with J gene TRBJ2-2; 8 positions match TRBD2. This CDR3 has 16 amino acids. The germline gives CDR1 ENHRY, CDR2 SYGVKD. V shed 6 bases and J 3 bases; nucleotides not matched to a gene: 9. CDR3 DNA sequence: TGTGCCATCAGGAAGGCACTAGCGGACTACACCGGGGAGCTGTTTTTT. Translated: CAIRKALADYTGELFF.

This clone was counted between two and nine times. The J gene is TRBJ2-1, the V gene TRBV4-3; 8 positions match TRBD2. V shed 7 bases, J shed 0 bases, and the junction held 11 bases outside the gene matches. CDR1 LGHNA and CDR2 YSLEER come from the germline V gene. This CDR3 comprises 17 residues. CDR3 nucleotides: TGCGCCAGCACCGCAGGAACAAGCGGGAGCTCCTACAATGAGCAGTTCTTC. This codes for CASTAGTSGSSYNEQFF.

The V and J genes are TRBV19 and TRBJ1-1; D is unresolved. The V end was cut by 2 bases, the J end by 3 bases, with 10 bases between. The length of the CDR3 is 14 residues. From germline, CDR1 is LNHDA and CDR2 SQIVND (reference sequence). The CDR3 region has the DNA TGTGCCAGTAGTATACATACAGCGGACACTGAAGCTTTCTTT. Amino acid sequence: CASSIHTADTEAFF.

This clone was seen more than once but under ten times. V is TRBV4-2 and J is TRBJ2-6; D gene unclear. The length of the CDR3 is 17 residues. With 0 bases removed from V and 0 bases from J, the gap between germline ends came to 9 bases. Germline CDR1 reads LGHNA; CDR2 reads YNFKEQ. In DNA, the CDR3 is TGTGCCAGCAGCCAAGAAACGGTAACCTCTGGGGCCAACGTCCTGACTTTC. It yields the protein CASSQETVTSGANVLTF.

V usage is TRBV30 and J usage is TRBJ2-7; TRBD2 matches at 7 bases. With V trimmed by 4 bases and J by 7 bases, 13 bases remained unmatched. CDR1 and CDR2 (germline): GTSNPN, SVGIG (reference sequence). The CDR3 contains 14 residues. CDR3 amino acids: CAWNLEGGPGEQYF. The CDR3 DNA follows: TGTGCCTGGAATCTGGAGGGAGGGCCGGGAGAGCAGTACTTC. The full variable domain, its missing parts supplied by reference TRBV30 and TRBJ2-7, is SQTIHQWPATLVQPVGSPLSLECTVEGTSNPNLYWYRQAAGRGLQLLFYSVGIGQISSEVPQNLSASRPQDRQFILSSKKLLLSDSGFYLCAWNLEGGPGEQYFGPGTRLTVT.

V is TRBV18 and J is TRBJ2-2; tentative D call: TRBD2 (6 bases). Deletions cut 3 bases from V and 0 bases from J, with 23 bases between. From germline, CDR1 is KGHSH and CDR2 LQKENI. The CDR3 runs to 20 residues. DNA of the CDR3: TGTGCCAGCTCACCCTACTTGGTAGCGGAGGGAAACGCGAACACCGGGGAGCTGTTTTTT. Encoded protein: CASSPYLVAEGNANTGELFF.

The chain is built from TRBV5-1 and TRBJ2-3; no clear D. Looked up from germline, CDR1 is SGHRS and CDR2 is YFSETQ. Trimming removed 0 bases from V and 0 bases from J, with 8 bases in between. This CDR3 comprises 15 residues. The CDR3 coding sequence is TGCGCCAGCAGCTTGGACAGTCCAAGCACAGATACGCAGTATTTT. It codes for CASSLDSPSTDTQYF. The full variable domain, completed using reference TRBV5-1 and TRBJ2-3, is KAGVTQTPRYLIKTRGQQVTLSCSPISGHRSVSWYQQTPGQGLQFLFEYFSETQRNKGNFPGRFSGRQFSNSRSEMNVSTLELGDSALYLCASSLDSPSTDTQYFGPGTRLTVL.